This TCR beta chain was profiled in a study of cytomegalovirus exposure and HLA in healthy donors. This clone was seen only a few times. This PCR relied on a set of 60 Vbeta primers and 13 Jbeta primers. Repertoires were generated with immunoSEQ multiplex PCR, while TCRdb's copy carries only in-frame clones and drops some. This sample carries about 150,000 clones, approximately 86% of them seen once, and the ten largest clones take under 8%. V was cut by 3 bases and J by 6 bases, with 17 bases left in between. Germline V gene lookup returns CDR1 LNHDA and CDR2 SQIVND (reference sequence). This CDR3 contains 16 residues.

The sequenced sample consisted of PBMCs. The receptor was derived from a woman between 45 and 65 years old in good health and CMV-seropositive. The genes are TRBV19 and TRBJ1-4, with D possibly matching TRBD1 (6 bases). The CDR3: CASSMGLDRRDEKLFF. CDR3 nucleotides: TGTGCCAGTAGTATGGGTCTTGACAGGCGAGATGAAAAACTGTTTTTT. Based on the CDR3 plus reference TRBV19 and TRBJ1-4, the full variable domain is DGGITQSPKYLFRKEGQNVTLSCEQNLNHDAMYWYRQDPGQGLRLIYYSQIVNDFQKGDIAEGYSVSREKKESFPLTVTSAQKNPTAFYLCASSMGLDRRDEKLFFGSGTQLSVL.